What follows is one T cell receptor beta chain and its context. Its target is not known. A read error is possible here, since a much larger clone lies one base away. Given the absence of the conserved phenylalanine or tryptophan at the CDR3 end, a read error is likely. Germline DNA was also extracted, while the blood RNA originated from unsorted whole blood. In advance of surgery, approximately 4 milliliters of peripheral blood were collected. This sample was included in a study of tumor-infiltrating lymphocytes in primary liver carcinoma. Study-wide context: The cohort consisted of patients whose primary liver carcinoma was surgically resected.

Study-level results: Pairs of tumor regions overlapped more than tumor-adjacent and tumor-blood pairs did. Significantly greater top-250-clone fractions characterized tumors relative to blood (p = 0.039).

From around 530 ng of total RNA, TCR beta-specific cDNA was reverse-transcribed using a constant-region primer. Slightly modified ARM-PCR with three nested multiplex PCR rounds yielded TCR beta libraries. TRBV1-TRBV30 forward and Cbeta reverse primers drove the first two roughly 10-cycle rounds. One entry per CDR3 protein, called by TCRdb with MiXCR from the multiplex PCR reads. The sample consists of about 180,000 distinct CDR3 sequences, about 60% of them appearing once. From germline, CDR1 is SGHAT and CDR2 FQNNGV. The CDR3 sequence is 12 residues long. V lost 2 bases and J 8 bases, leaving 9 bases between the germline ends.

The TCR was taken from a man aged 40-50 years with primary liver carcinoma and hepatitis B virus infection. Sequencing was performed on peripheral blood. This chain joins TRBV11-2 and TRBJ2-5; a possible D gene is TRBD2 (6 bases). CDR3 DNA sequence: TGTGCCAGCAGCTTAATGGGAGGCACCCAGTACTGC. Translating it yields CASSLMGGTQYC.